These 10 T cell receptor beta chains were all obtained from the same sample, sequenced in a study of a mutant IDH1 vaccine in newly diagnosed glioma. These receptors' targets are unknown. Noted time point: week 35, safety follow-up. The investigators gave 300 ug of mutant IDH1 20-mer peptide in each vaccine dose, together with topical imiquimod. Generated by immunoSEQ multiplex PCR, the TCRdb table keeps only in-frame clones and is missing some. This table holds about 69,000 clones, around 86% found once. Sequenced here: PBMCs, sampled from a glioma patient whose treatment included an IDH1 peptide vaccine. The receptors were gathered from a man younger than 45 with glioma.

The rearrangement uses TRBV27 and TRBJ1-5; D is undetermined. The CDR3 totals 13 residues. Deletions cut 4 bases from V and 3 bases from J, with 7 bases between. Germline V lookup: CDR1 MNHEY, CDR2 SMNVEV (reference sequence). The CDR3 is CASSSGLNQPQHF. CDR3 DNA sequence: TGTGCCAGCAGTTCCGGACTCAATCAGCCCCAGCATTTT.

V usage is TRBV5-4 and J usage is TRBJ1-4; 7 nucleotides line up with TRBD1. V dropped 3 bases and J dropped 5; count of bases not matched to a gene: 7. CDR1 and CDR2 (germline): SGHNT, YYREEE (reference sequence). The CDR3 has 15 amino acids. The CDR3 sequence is CASSWWDRGNEKLFF. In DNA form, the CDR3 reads TGTGCCAGCAGCTGGTGGGACAGAGGGAATGAAAAACTGTTTTTT.

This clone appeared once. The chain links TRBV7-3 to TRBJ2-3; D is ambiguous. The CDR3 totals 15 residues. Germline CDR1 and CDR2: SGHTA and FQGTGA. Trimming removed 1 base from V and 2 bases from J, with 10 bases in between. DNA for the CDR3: TGTGCCAGCAGCTTAATGGCAGAAAACACAGATACGCAGTATTTT. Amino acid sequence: CASSLMAENTDTQYF.

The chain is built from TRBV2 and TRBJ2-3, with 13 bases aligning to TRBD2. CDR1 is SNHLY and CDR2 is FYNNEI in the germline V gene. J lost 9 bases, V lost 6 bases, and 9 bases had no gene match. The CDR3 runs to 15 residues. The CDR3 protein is CASSGLAGAPGTQYF. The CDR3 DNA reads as TGTGCCAGCAGCGGACTAGCGGGGGCCCCGGGGACGCAGTATTTT.

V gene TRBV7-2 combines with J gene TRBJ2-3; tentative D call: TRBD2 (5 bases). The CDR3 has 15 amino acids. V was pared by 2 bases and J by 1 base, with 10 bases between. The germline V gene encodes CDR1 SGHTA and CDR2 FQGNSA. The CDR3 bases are TGTGCCAGCAGCTTAACCAGCGGCCGCACAGATACGCAGTATTTT. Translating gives CASSLTSGRTDTQYF.

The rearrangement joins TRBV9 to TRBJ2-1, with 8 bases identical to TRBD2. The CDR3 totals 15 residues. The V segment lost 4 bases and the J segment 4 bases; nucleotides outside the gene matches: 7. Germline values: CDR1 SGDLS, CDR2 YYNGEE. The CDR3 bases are TGTGCCAGCAGCTTAGGGGCTAGCGGGTACAATGAGCAGTTCTTC. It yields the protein CASSLGASGYNEQFF.

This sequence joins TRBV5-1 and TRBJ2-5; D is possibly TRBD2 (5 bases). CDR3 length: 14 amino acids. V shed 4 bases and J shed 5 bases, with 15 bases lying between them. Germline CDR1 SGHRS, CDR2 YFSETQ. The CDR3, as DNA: TGCGCCAGCAGCCTCGGGGTTGAGTTGGAGACCCAGTACTTC. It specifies CASSLGVELETQYF.

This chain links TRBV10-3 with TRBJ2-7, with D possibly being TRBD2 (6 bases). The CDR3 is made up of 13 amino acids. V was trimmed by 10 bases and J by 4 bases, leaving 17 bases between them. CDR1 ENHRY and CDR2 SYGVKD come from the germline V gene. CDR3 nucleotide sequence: TGTGCCACCATCGGGACTGGAGAGTACGAGCAGTACTTC. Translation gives CATIGTGEYEQYF.

The CDR3 reads CASSFGLAGFETQYF. The DNA of the CDR3 is TGTGCCAGCAGCTTCGGACTAGCGGGATTCGAGACCCAGTACTTC. J is TRBJ2-5 and V is TRBV2, with TRBD2 matching 12 bases. This CDR3 comprises 15 residues. Trimming cost V 6 bases and J 5 bases; bases outside gene matches: 7. CDR1 is SNHLY, CDR2 FYNNEI, per germline.

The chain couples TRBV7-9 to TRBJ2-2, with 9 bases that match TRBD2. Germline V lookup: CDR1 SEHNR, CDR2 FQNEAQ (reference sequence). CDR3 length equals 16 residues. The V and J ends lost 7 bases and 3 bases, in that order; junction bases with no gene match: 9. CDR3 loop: CASTSRGGGDTGELFF. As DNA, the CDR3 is TGTGCCAGCACCTCGCGGGGGGGAGGAGACACCGGGGAGCTGTTTTTT.